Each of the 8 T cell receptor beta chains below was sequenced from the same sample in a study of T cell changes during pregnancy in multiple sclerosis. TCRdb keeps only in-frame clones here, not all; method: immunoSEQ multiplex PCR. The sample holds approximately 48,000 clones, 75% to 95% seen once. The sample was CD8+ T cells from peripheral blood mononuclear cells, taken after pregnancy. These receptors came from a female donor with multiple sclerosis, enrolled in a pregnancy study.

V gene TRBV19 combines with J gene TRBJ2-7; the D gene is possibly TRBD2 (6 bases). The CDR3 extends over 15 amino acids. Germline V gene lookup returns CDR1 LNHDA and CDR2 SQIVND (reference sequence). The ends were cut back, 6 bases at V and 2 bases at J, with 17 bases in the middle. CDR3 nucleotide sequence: TGTGCCAGTAGCCCCAGTCCGCGGGGACCCTACGAGCAGTACTTC. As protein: CASSPSPRGPYEQYF.

In nucleotides, the CDR3 is TGCGCCAGCAGTGAGAGAGACGGCGTTTTCGGGGAGCAGTTCTTC. Amino acid sequence: CASSERDGVFGEQFF. The chain employs TRBV10-1 and TRBJ2-1; D unclear. The ends were cut back, 2 bases at V and 10 bases at J, with 18 bases in the middle. This CDR3 comprises 15 residues. Germline CDR1 is WNHNN and CDR2 is SYGVQD (reference sequence).

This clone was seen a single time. The CDR3 DNA reads TGTGCCAGCAGTAGACAGGGTGATGTCTCGAACACTGAAGCTTTCTTT. Encoded protein: CASSRQGDVSNTEAFF. J is TRBJ1-1 and V is TRBV7-8; 7 positions agree with TRBD1. The CDR3 extends over 16 amino acids. The germline V gene encodes CDR1 SGHVS and CDR2 FQNEAQ. J was trimmed by 1 base and V by 6 bases; bases with no gene match: 11.

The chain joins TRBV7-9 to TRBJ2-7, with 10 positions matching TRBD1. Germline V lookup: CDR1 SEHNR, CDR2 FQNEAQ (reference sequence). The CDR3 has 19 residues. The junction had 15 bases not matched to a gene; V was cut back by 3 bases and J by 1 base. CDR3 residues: CASSFLPPKGQGRSYEQYF. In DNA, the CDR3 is TGTGCCAGCAGCTTTCTTCCGCCAAAGGGACAGGGGAGGTCCTACGAGCAGTACTTC.

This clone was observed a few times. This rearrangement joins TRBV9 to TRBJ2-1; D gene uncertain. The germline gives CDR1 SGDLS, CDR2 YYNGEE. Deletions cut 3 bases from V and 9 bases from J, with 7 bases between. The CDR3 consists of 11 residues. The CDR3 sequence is CASSDFGEQFF. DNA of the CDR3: TGTGCCAGCAGCGATTTCGGTGAGCAGTTCTTC. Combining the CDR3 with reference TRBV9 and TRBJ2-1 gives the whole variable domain DSGVTQTPKHLITATGQRVTLRCSPRSGDLSVYWYQQSLDQGLQFLIQYYNGEERAKGNILERFSAQQFPDLHSELNLSSLELGDSALYFCASSDFGEQFFGPGTRLTVL.

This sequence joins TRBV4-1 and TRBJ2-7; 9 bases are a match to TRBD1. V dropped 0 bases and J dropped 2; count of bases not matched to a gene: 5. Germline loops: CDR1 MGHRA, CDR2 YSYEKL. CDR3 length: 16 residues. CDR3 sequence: CASSQEGGDRAYEQYF. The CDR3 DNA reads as TGCGCCAGCAGCCAAGAAGGTGGGGACAGGGCCTACGAGCAGTACTTC.

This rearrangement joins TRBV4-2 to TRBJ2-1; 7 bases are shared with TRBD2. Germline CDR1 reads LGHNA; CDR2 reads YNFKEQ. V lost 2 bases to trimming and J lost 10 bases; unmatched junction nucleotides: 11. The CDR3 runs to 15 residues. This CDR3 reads CASSQSYGEGVEQFF. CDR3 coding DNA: TGTGCCAGCAGCCAATCTTATGGGGAGGGCGTAGAGCAGTTCTTC.

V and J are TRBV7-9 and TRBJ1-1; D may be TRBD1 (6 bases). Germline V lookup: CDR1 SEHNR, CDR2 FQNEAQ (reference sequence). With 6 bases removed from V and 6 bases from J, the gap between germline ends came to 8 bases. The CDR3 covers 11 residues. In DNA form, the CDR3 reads TGTGCCAGCAGTCCAGGGGCTGAAGCTTTCTTT. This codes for CASSPGAEAFF.